This T cell receptor beta chain was identified in a study of OX40 agonist ivuxolimab in advanced cancers. Study information: Every patient in dose escalation had hepatocellular carcinoma, melanoma, renal cell or head and neck cancer. Of the participants, approximately 40% had some prior anti-PD-1, anti-PD-L1 or anti-CTLA-4 therapy, which was allowed.

Profiling relied on immunoSEQ multiplex PCR, and the TCRdb table lists in-frame clones only, not all of them. The sample lists approximately 74,000 clones; around 82% were seen once. This clone was seen a few times. What it recognizes is unknown. Study-wide results and caveats: Some nonresponders additionally presented with little normalized T-cell clonal expansion. On average, a greater number of expanded clones characterised CD8+ T cells relative to CD4+.

The CDR3 extends over 14 amino acids. Trimming removed 1 base from V and 8 bases from J, with 14 bases in between. In germline, CDR1 is SQVTM, CDR2 ANQGSEA. This sequence joins TRBV29-1 and TRBJ1-4; the D gene is possibly TRBD1 (6 bases). This sample comprised CD4+ or CD8+ T cells sorted from blood, obtained in a trial of the OX40 agonist ivuxolimab. This receptor was obtained from an adult with an advanced solid tumor such as melanoma, head and neck, liver or kidney cancer. The CDR3 nucleotides read TGCAGCGTTGAAGGGTCCGGGACAAGCGAAAAACTGTTTTTT. As protein: CSVEGSGTSEKLFF.